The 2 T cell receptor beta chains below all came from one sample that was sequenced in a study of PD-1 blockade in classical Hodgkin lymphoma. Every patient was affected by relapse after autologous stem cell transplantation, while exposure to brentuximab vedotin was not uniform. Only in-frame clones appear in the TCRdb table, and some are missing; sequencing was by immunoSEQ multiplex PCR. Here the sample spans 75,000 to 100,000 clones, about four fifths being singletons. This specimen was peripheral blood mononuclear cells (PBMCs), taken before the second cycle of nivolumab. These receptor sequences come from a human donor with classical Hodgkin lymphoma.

CDR3 DNA sequence: TGTGCCAGTAGTCCCATTTGGGGAGAGCAGTACTTC. It yields the protein CASSPIWGEQYF. The chain carries TRBV19 and TRBJ2-7; D is unresolved. Trimming removed 5 bases from V and 7 bases from J, with 12 bases in between. Germline V gene sequence: CDR1 LNHDA, CDR2 SQIVND (reference sequence). This CDR3 comprises 12 residues. The full variable domain, rest sourced from reference TRBV19 and TRBJ2-7, is DGGITQSPKYLFRKEGQNVTLSCEQNLNHDAMYWYRQDPGQGLRLIYYSQIVNDFQKGDIAEGYSVSREKKESFPLTVTSAQKNPTAFYLCASSPIWGEQYFGPGTRLTVT.

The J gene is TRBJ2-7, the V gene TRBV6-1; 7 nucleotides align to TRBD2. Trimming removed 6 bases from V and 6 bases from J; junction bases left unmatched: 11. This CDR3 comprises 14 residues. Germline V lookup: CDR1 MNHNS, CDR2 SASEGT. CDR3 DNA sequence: TGTGCCAGCAGCGCCTCGGCGGGAGTGGTCGAGCAGTACTTC. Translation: CASSASAGVVEQYF.